Shown below are 32 T cell receptor beta chains from a single sample sequenced in a study of T cells in Graves' hyperthyroidism and ophthalmopathy. Amplification of TCR beta CDR3 regions used RNA as the template. The study used the HTBI primer set for a first-round RT-PCR of the TCR CDR3. TCRdb re-called the multiplex PCR reads with MiXCR, one entry per CDR3 protein. Of 240,000 or so distinct CDR3 sequences listed, roughly 15% are singletons. The sequenced sample consisted of blood. These receptors all come from a woman aged 18-35 years with Graves' ophthalmopathy.

This chain joins TRBV15 and TRBJ2-5, with D perhaps TRBD2 (5 bases). The ends were cut back, 0 bases at V and 5 bases at J, with 22 bases in the middle. The CDR3 extends over 18 amino acids. Germline V gene data show CDR1 as LNHNV and CDR2 as YYDKDF (reference sequence). CDR3 bases: TGTGCCACCAGCAGAGATCGTGAGGTCGGGTCTTGGAGGGAGACCCAGTACTTC. Protein: CATSRDREVGSWRETQYF.

This clonotype was recorded many times. The J gene is TRBJ2-2, the V gene TRBV7-9; 7 positions agree with TRBD1. Germline V gene sequence: CDR1 SEHNR, CDR2 FQNEAQ (reference sequence). This CDR3 is 15 amino acids long. The ends lost 5 bases at V and 4 bases at J; junction bases unmatched: 7. The CDR3 here is CASSPTGRGTGELFF. The DNA of the CDR3 is TGTGCCAGCAGCCCGACAGGGAGAGGCACCGGGGAGCTGTTTTTT.

The CDR3 is CASSILPGDTQYF. CDR3 bases: TGTGCCAGTAGTATACTACCGGGAGACACGCAGTATTTT. This chain joins TRBV19 and TRBJ2-3; possible D gene TRBD2, 6 bases. V lost 2 bases and J lost 9, with 12 bases in between. This CDR3 is built from 13 residues. Germline V CDR1 and CDR2: LNHDA, SQIVND (reference sequence).

V is TRBV6-8 and J is TRBJ2-7, with TRBD1 as a possible D gene (6 bases). TRBJ2-1 explains the end of the DNA better; the J call may be wrong. This CDR3 comprises 16 residues. CDR1 MNHGY and CDR2 SAAAGT come from the germline V gene. The CDR3 nucleotides are TGTGCCAGCAGCTACCTTGTCGGGACAACCTCCTACGAGCAGTTCTTC. Protein product: CASSYLVGTTSYEQFF.

This clonotype was seen many times. V gene TRBV10-3 combines with J gene TRBJ2-1; perhaps TRBD2 as D (5 bases). V gave up 10 bases and J gave up 9 bases, with 13 bases separating them. This CDR3 contains 11 residues. Germline V gives CDR1 ENHRY, CDR2 SYGVKD. The CDR3 region has the DNA TGTGCCACCCTGGAGGATGGTGAGCAGTTCTTC. Protein product: CATLEDGEQFF.

This clonotype was seen repeatedly, ten times or more. V usage is TRBV7-3 and J usage is TRBJ1-2, with 9 nucleotides matching TRBD1. Per germline, CDR1 SGHTA and CDR2 FQGTGA. This CDR3 is 16 amino acids long. V lost 0 bases and J lost 3; bases outside the gene matches: 5. In DNA form, the CDR3 reads TGTGCCAGCAGCTTAACAAAGACAGGGGGAGACTATGGCTACACCTTC. Protein product: CASSLTKTGGDYGYTF.

This clonotype was observed at least ten times. V is TRBV6-1 and J is TRBJ2-7; 12 nucleotides line up with TRBD2. Germline CDR1 reads MNHNS; CDR2 reads SASEGT. This CDR3 has 19 amino acids. After removal of 5 bases from V and 3 bases from J, the junction contained 17 bases not matched to a gene. The CDR3 region is CASSQLKASGRAPHYEQYF. The CDR3 nucleotides read TGTGCCAGCAGTCAACTTAAGGCTAGCGGGAGGGCCCCCCACTACGAGCAGTACTTC.

This clonotype was detected only a few times. A much larger clone lies one base from this, so it may be a read error. The chain couples TRBV20-1 to TRBJ1-5; 7 nucleotides line up with TRBD1. Trimming removed 3 bases from V and 5 bases from J; junction bases left unmatched: 4. CDR1 is DFQATT, CDR2 SNEGSKA, per germline (reference sequence). The CDR3 is 13 amino acids. The DNA for the CDR3 is TGCAGTGCTAGTTACAGGGGCCATCAGCCCCAGCATTTT. This translates into CSASYRGHQPQHF.

The table lists this clonotype with many counts. The gene calls are TRBV28 and TRBJ2-7; a possible D gene is TRBD1 (5 bases). The CDR3 runs to 14 residues. Germline V CDR1 and CDR2: MDHEN, SYDVKM. V lost 3 bases to trimming and J lost 5 bases, with 14 bases between them. The CDR3 region is CASSLYGQGDEQYF. The CDR3 DNA sequence: TGTGCCAGCAGTTTGTACGGACAAGGGGACGAGCAGTACTTC.

This clonotype has at least ten counts. The V call is TRBV28, the J call TRBJ1-5; 9 nucleotides align to TRBD1. The CDR3 loop spans 16 amino acids. V shed 2 bases and J 4 bases; nucleotides not matched to a gene: 6. Per germline, CDR1 MDHEN and CDR2 SYDVKM. For the CDR3, the DNA is TGTGCCAGCAGTTTAAGTCCGGGACAGGGAAATCAGCCCCAGCATTTT. Its protein product is CASSLSPGQGNQPQHF. The whole variable domain, remainder taken from reference TRBV28 and TRBJ1-5, is DVKVTQSSRYLVKRTGEKVFLECVQDMDHENMFWYRQDPGLGLRLIYFSYDVKMKEKGDIPEGYSVSREKKERFSLILESASTNQTSMYLCASSLSPGQGNQPQHFGDGTRLSIL.

This clonotype showed up many times. CDR3 loop: CSATDRGYAYEQYF. DNA of the CDR3: TGCAGTGCCACGGACAGGGGGTATGCCTACGAGCAGTACTTC. This chain links TRBV20-1 with TRBJ2-7; TRBD1 agrees at 10 bases. Germline trimming cut 6 bases from V and 2 bases from J; bases unmatched to any gene: 7. The CDR3 spans 14 residues. In germline, CDR1 is DFQATT, CDR2 SNEGSKA (reference sequence).

This clonotype was recorded at least ten times. The chain recombines TRBV28 with TRBJ2-1; TRBD1 agrees at 8 bases. The J segment lost 2 bases and the V segment lost 6 bases, leaving 3 bases of the junction unmatched. This CDR3 has 14 amino acids. The germline V gene encodes CDR1 MDHEN and CDR2 SYDVKM. CDR3 bases: TGTGCCAGCAGACCGGGACAGGCCTACAATGAGCAGTTCTTC. Its translation is CASRPGQAYNEQFF.

This clonotype was recorded many times. V and J are TRBV7-3 and TRBJ2-2, with 7 positions matching TRBD2. V lost 4 bases and J lost 4; bases outside the gene matches: 9. This CDR3 region has 16 residues. The germline gives CDR1 SGHTA, CDR2 FQGTGA. The CDR3 here is CASSSRGVGVTGELFF. CDR3 nucleotide sequence: TGTGCCAGCAGCTCCCGGGGGGTAGGGGTCACCGGGGAGCTGTTTTTT.

This clonotype was recorded a few times. Being one base from a much bigger clone, this may be a read error. The rearrangement links TRBV28 to TRBJ2-7, with D perhaps TRBD2 (6 bases). This CDR3 spans 14 amino acids. Per the germline V gene, CDR1 is MDHEN and CDR2 is SYDVKM. Trimming removed 6 bases at V and 4 bases at J, with 16 bases between. The CDR3 is CASRDPGLVYEQYF. As DNA, the CDR3 is TGTGCCAGCAGAGACCCGGGACTGGTGTACGAGCAGTACTTC.

Many counts were recorded for this clonotype. This chain connects TRBV6-5 to TRBJ2-5; D perhaps matches TRBD2 (5 bases). Germline values: CDR1 MNHEY, CDR2 SVGAGI. The CDR3 loop spans 14 amino acids. The ends were cut back, 0 bases at V and 4 bases at J, with 9 bases in the middle. The CDR3 coding sequence is TGTGCCAGCAGTTACTCGACGGGGTCAGAGACCCAGTACTTC. Translated: CASSYSTGSETQYF.

This clonotype was detected many times. The chain couples TRBV6-1 to TRBJ2-7; 9 bases are shared with TRBD2. Germline CDR1 MNHNS, CDR2 SASEGT. Germline trimming cut 8 bases from V and 3 bases from J; bases unmatched to any gene: 14. The length of the CDR3 is 16 residues. In nucleotides, the CDR3 is TGTGCCAGCGCCACCTCCGGGACTAGCTTACACTACGAGCAGTACTTC. Protein: CASATSGTSLHYEQYF.

This clonotype was detected many times. The genes are TRBV11-2 and TRBJ1-1; tentatively, D is TRBD1 (6 bases). Trimming cost V 5 bases and J 2 bases, with 12 bases left between them. Germline lookup yields CDR1 SGHAT and CDR2 FQNNGV. The length of the CDR3 is 14 residues. The CDR3 coding sequence is TGTGCCAGCAGCAACCGGGACAAAAACACTGAAGCTTTCTTT. Protein: CASSNRDKNTEAFF.

This clonotype was counted many times. The V call is TRBV6-1, the J call TRBJ1-1, with a possible D match to TRBD1 (6 bases). V was pared by 5 bases and J by 0 bases, with 13 bases between. The CDR3 covers 15 residues. Germline CDR1 MNHNS, CDR2 SASEGT. CDR3 in amino acids: CASSLNGQMNTEAFF. The DNA of the CDR3 is TGTGCCAGCAGTCTAAACGGACAGATGAACACTGAAGCTTTCTTT.

This clonotype has a count of ten or more. The gene calls are TRBV20-1 and TRBJ1-1, with a possible D match to TRBD1 (6 bases). Trimming took off 6 bases at V and 0 bases at J, with 11 bases between the two ends. In germline, CDR1 is DFQATT, CDR2 SNEGSKA (reference sequence). The length of the CDR3 is 13 residues. The CDR3 DNA reads TGCAGTGCGCCACACAGGGTGAACACTGAAGCTTTCTTT. Its translation: CSAPHRVNTEAFF.

This clonotype was seen ten or more times. The rearrangement uses TRBV6-1 and TRBJ2-3, with a possible D match to TRBD1 (6 bases). Germline CDR1 MNHNS, CDR2 SASEGT. V dropped 5 bases and J dropped 2 bases, with 23 bases sitting between them. The CDR3 is made up of 18 amino acids. CDR3 loop: CASSQEGRQALITDTQYF. CDR3 sequence (DNA): TGTGCCAGCAGTCAAGAAGGACGACAGGCGTTAATCACAGATACGCAGTATTTT.

The table lists this clonotype with many counts. V and J are TRBV6-2 or TRBV6-3 and TRBJ1-2; 7 positions agree with TRBD1. J was trimmed by 4 bases and V by 8 bases; bases with no gene match: 4. The CDR3 loop spans 12 amino acids. CDR1 and CDR2 from the germline V gene are MNHEY and SVGEGT. The CDR3: CASRQGAYGYTF. The CDR3 DNA sequence: TGTGCCAGCCGACAGGGAGCCTATGGCTACACCTTC.

In the case of this clonotype: This clone may be a read error of a much larger clone one base away. The rearrangement joins TRBV20-1 to TRBJ2-7; D gene uncertain. This CDR3 has 14 amino acids. Germline V CDR1 and CDR2: DFQATT, SNEGSKA (reference sequence). Between the trimmed V and J ends, which lost 0 bases and 6 bases, there was a span of 15 bases. CDR3 protein: CSARDTLDGSEQYF. In nucleotides, the CDR3 is TGCAGTGCTAGAGACACCCTGGATGGGTCCGAGCAGTACTTC.

This clonotype was seen at least ten times. V is TRBV28 and J is TRBJ1-2; D is uncertain. The CDR3 covers 13 residues. Trimming pared 7 bases from V and 7 bases from J, leaving 16 bases between. Germline CDR1 reads MDHEN; CDR2 reads SYDVKM. CDR3 sequence: CASMTHSGVGYTF. The CDR3 DNA reads TGTGCCAGCATGACTCACAGCGGGGTTGGCTACACCTTC.

The chain joins TRBV7-2 to TRBJ2-3; TRBD2 is a possible D gene (6 bases). The V and J ends lost 6 bases and 3 bases respectively, with 10 bases between them. Germline loops: CDR1 SGHTA, CDR2 FQGNSA. This CDR3 spans 13 amino acids. Here the CDR3 DNA reads TGTGCCAGCAGGTGGAGGGATACAGATACGCAGTATTTT. It specifies CASRWRDTDTQYF.

This clonotype was counted many times. The V call is TRBV6-1, the J call TRBJ2-2; TRBD1 matches 9 bases. The CDR3 contains 13 residues. Trimming removed 6 bases from V and 7 bases from J; junction bases left unmatched: 3. CDR1 is MNHNS, CDR2 SASEGT, per germline. Written as DNA, the CDR3 is TGTGCCAGCAGCGGACAGGGGATCGGGGAGCTGTTTTTT. This encodes CASSGQGIGELFF.

The chain has TRBV7-6 and TRBJ2-3; D is possibly TRBD2 (6 bases). This CDR3 spans 17 amino acids. The germline V gene encodes CDR1 SGHVS and CDR2 FNYEAQ. V was pared by 7 bases and J by 0 bases, with 20 bases between. This chain's CDR3 is CASKLRSGLTSTDTQYF. CDR3 DNA: TGTGCCAGCAAGCTTAGGAGCGGGCTTACTAGCACAGATACGCAGTATTTT.

At least ten counts were recorded for this clonotype. The chain combines TRBV5-1 with TRBJ1-6, with no clear D. This CDR3 is built from 12 residues. The germline V and J ends were trimmed by 0 bases and 14 bases, with 9 bases remaining between them. Germline CDR1 and CDR2: SGHRS and YFSETQ. CDR3 loop: CASSLGGLALHF. In DNA, the CDR3 is TGCGCCAGCAGCTTGGGTGGCCTCGCCCTCCACTTT.

In this sample, this clonotype turned up a few times. The gene calls are TRBV9 and TRBJ1-3; no firm D call. Germline V gives CDR1 SGDLS, CDR2 YYNGEE. Trimming pared 7 bases from V and 0 bases from J, leaving 14 bases between. This CDR3 region has 15 residues. Written as DNA, the CDR3 is TGTGCCAGCGGCGGCTCTTCACTCTCTGGAAACACCATATATTTT. The encoded protein is CASGGSSLSGNTIYF.

This clonotype came up many times. The chain couples TRBV20-1 to TRBJ2-5; D is possibly TRBD1 (6 bases). Looked up from germline, CDR1 is DFQATT and CDR2 is SNEGSKA (reference sequence). The CDR3 is 13 residues long. The V end was cut by 5 bases, the J end by 1 base, with 11 bases between. The chain's CDR3 is CSAFWTAQETQYF. CDR3 bases: TGCAGTGCTTTTTGGACAGCCCAAGAGACCCAGTACTTC.

The V gene is TRBV28, the J gene TRBJ1-2, with 8 bases matching TRBD1. V lost 6 bases, J lost 2 bases, and 5 bases stayed unmatched. Germline lookup yields CDR1 MDHEN and CDR2 SYDVKM. This CDR3 has 14 residues. The CDR3 is CASRRQGRNYGYTF. CDR3 bases: TGTGCCAGCAGACGACAGGGGCGAAACTATGGCTACACCTTC.

The CDR3 reads CASSTYPGQGYEQYF. Written as DNA, the CDR3 is TGTGCCAGTAGTACCTACCCGGGACAGGGCTACGAGCAGTACTTC. The chain employs TRBV19 and TRBJ2-7; 9 bases fit TRBD1. V was pared by 4 bases and J by 3 bases, with 7 bases of the junction left unmatched. CDR1 is LNHDA, CDR2 SQIVND, per germline (reference sequence). CDR3 length: 15 residues.

V gene TRBV5-1 combines with J gene TRBJ2-1; D may be TRBD1 (6 bases). The CDR3 runs 16 residues. The germline V gene encodes CDR1 SGHRS and CDR2 YFSETQ. V lost 1 base, J lost 8 bases, and 19 bases lay in between. In nucleotides, the CDR3 is TGCGCCAGCAGCTTGAGTGACTGGACAGCCCGGGATGAGCAGTTCTTC. Residues: CASSLSDWTARDEQFF.